This T cell receptor beta chain was retrieved from a study of blood T cell repertoires in COVID-19. Germline CDR1 reads SNHLY; CDR2 reads FYNNEI. V was trimmed by 5 bases and J by 4 bases, leaving 18 bases between them. This CDR3 has 15 residues. The table lists this clone with a few counts. TCRdb keeps only in-frame clones here, not all; method: immunoSEQ multiplex PCR. The sample holds 65,000 to 80,000 clones, about 89% seen once. The specimen sequenced was peripheral blood. This chain joins TRBV2 and TRBJ2-7; TRBD1 might be the D (6 bases). This sequence originates from a middle-aged man with active COVID-19. The CDR3 nucleotides read TGTGCCAGCAGTTATAGCCAGGGGACGGGGTACGAGCAGTACTTC. This sequence encodes CASSYSQGTGYEQYF.